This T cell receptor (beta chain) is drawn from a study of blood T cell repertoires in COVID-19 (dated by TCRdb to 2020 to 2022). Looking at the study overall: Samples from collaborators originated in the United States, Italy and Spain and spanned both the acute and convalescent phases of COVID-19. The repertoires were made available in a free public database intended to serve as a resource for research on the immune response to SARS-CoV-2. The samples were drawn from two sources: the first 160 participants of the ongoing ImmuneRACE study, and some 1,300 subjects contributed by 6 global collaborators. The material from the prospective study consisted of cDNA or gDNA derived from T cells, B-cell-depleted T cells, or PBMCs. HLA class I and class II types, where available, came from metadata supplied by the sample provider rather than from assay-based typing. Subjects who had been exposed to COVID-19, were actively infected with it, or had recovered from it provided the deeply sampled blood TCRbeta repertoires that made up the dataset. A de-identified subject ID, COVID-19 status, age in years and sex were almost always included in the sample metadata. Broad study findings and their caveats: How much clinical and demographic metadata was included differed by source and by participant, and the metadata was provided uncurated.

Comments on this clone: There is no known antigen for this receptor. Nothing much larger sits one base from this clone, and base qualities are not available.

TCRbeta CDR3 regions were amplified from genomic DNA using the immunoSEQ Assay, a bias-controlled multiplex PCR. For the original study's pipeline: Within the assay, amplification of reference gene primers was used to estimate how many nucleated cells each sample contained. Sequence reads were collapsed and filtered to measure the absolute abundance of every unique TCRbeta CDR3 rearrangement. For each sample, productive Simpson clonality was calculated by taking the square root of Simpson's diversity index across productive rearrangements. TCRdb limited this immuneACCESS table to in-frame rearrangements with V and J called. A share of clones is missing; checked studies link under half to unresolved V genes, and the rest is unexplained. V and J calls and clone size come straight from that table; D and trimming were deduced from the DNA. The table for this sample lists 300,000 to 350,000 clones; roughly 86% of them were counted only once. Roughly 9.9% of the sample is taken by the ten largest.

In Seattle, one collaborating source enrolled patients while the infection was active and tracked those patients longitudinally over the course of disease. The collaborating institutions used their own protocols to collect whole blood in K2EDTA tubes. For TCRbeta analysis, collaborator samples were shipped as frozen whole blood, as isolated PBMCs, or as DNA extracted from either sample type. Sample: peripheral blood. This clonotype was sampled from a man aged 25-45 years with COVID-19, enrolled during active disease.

At the DNA level, the sequence is TGTGCCAGCAGCGCGGACAGGGGGCACCAAGAGACCCAGTACTTC. Its protein product is CASSADRGHQETQYF. Rearrangement joined TRBV9 to TRBJ2-5; 11 central bases correspond to TRBD1. Taken from the germline V gene, the CDR1 and CDR2 loops are SGDLS and YYNGEE. Trimming leaves V shorter by 3 bases and J shorter by 0 bases, with the junction holding 1 base beyond the gene matches. The CDR3 holds 15 amino acids from the cysteine to the phenylalanine. Just CDR3 DNA is preserved here, 45 bases in frame from base 1.